This is a list of T cell receptor beta chains from one sample in a study of graft-versus-host responses after intestinal transplantation. No antigen is known for these receptors. Profiled with immunoSEQ multiplex PCR; TCRdb holds only in-frame clones, not every one. The table has about 100,000 clones, 85% to 95% seen once; the top ten hold roughly 6%. The sequenced sample was unstimulated CD8+ T cells sorted from spleen or lymph node cells, obtained before intestinal transplant. The source is a human donor who received an intestinal transplant. CDR3s include the opening cysteine and the closing phenylalanine or tryptophan. A D gene is named only where the DNA matches it firmly.

v_gene	d_gene	j_gene	CDR3aa	CDR3nt
TRBV6-1	TRBD1	TRBJ2-1	CASSEAYGTGANEQFF	TGTGCCAGCAGTGAGGCGTACGGGACAGGCGCCAATGAGCAGTTCTTC
TRBV15	TRBD1	TRBJ1-1	CATSRGQGAKTEAFF	TGTGCCACCAGCAGAGGACAGGGGGCGAAAACTGAAGCTTTCTTT
TRBV7-9	-	TRBJ2-7	CASSPAGLAYEQYF	TGTGCCAGCAGCCCGGCTGGACTCGCCTACGAGCAGTACTTC
TRBV28	TRBD1	TRBJ1-4	CASSLDRGHADEKLFF	TGTGCCAGCAGTTTGGACAGGGGGCACGCCGACGAAAAACTGTTTTTT
TRBV15	TRBD2	TRBJ2-3	CATSRDSTLAGGDTQYF	TGTGCCACCAGCAGAGACTCAACTCTAGCGGGGGGAGATACGCAGTATTTT
TRBV7-9	-	TRBJ2-5	CASSLVLGQETQYF	TGTGCCAGCAGCTTAGTCCTGGGCCAAGAGACCCAGTACTTC
TRBV5-4	-	TRBJ1-6	CASSSGPSSYNSPLHF	TGTGCCAGCAGCTCGGGACCGAGCTCCTATAATTCACCCCTCCACTTT
TRBV9	-	TRBJ2-7	CASSGGDALYEQYF	TGTGCCAGCAGCGGGGGGGACGCACTCTACGAGCAGTACTTC
TRBV7-9	TRBD2	TRBJ2-1	CASAAGGVYNEQFF	TGTGCCAGCGCGGCGGGAGGAGTCTACAATGAGCAGTTCTTC
TRBV7-9	TRBD2	TRBJ2-1	CASSLLVAGMYNEQFF	TGTGCCAGCAGCTTACTGGTAGCGGGGATGTACAATGAGCAGTTCTTC
TRBV11-2	-	TRBJ2-7	CASSFFQSSYEQYF	TGTGCCAGCAGCTTTTTCCAGAGCTCCTACGAGCAGTACTTC
TRBV5-4	TRBD1	TRBJ1-2	CASSLGDRGSGYTF	TGTGCCAGCAGCTTAGGGGACAGGGGGTCCGGCTACACCTTC
TRBV7-3	-	TRBJ1-5	CASSPRQRAQHF	TGTGCCAGCAGCCCCCGTCAAAGGGCCCAGCATTTT
TRBV28	-	TRBJ2-5	CASTPIGEAQETQYF	TGTGCCAGCACCCCAATAGGGGAGGCCCAAGAGACCCAGTACTTC
TRBV4-1	TRBD1	TRBJ2-2	CASSHRQGSGGELFF	TGCGCCAGCAGCCATCGACAGGGGTCTGGCGGGGAGCTGTTTTTT